A selection of T cell receptor beta chains follows, all from one sample in a study of graft-versus-host responses after intestinal transplantation. Using immunoSEQ multiplex PCR, the repertoire was profiled, and TCRdb retains in-frame clones only, with some absent. The sample consists of approximately 40,000 clones, about 89% of them appearing once. The sample was PBMCs, taken around 43 weeks after intestinal transplant. These receptors were obtained from a human patient who received an intestinal transplant, so some T cells may come from the graft donor. Both conserved end residues are part of each CDR3. D genes are given only for firm matches. Clone size is not always given. Where it is, it says once, few, many or a class for expanded clones.

clone_size,d_call,j_call,v_call,cdr3_aa,cdr3_nt
NA,NA,TRBJ1-1,TRBV7-3,CASSSQGITEAFF,TGTGCCAGCAGCTCTCAAGGGATTACTGAAGCTTTCTTT
once,TRBD2,TRBJ2-3,TRBV9,CASSVTGGPDTQYF,TGTGCCAGCAGCGTGACGGGGGGGCCAGATACGCAGTATTTT
few,TRBD2,TRBJ2-5,TRBV5-6,CASSLRTSGGLQETQYF,TGTGCCAGCAGCCTCCGGACTAGCGGGGGTTTACAAGAGACCCAGTACTTC
NA,NA,TRBJ1-4,TRBV7-6,CASSYHRASSSEKLFF,TGTGCCAGCAGCTACCACAGGGCTTCCTCGAGTGAAAAACTGTTTTTT
NA,TRBD2,TRBJ2-3,TRBV28,CASRGDYYTDTQYF,TGTGCCAGCAGGGGGGACTATTACACAGATACGCAGTATTTT
NA,TRBD1,TRBJ2-1,TRBV5-1,CASSPETGGYNEQFF,TGCGCCAGCAGCCCGGAGACAGGGGGCTACAATGAGCAGTTCTTC
once,NA,TRBJ2-5,TRBV11-3,CASSLGLQETQYF,TGTGCCAGCAGCTTAGGGTTACAAGAGACCCAGTACTTC
NA,TRBD1,TRBJ2-3,TRBV4-2,CASSQWGQGSSTDTQYF,TGTGCCAGCAGCCAATGGGGACAGGGGTCTAGCACAGATACGCAGTATTTT
NA,NA,TRBJ2-1,TRBV28,CASSSDRVRDGSDLWGEQFF,TGTGCCAGCAGTTCCGACAGGGTCAGGGACGGGAGCGACCTCTGGGGTGAGCAGTTCTTC
NA,NA,TRBJ2-2,TRBV9,CASSVGGVTGELFF,TGTGCCAGCAGCGTAGGAGGAGTCACCGGGGAGCTGTTTTTT
NA,NA,TRBJ1-5,TRBV2,CASRADGDQPQHF,TGTGCCAGCAGGGCGGACGGCGATCAGCCCCAGCATTTT
NA,TRBD1,TRBJ1-4,TRBV7-9,CASSFGAQGRVVREKLFF,TGTGCCAGCAGCTTCGGAGCACAGGGGCGGGTCGTACGGGAAAAACTGTTTTTT